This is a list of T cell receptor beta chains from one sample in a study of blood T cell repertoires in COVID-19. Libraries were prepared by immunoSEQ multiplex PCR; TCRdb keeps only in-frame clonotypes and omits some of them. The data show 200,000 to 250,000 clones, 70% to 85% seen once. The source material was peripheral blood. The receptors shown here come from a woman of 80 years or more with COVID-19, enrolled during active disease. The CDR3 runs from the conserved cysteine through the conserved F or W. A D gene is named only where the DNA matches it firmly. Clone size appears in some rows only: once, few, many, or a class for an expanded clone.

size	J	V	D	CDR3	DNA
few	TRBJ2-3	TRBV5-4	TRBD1	CASSADRGSDTQYF	TGTGCCAGCAGCGCCGACAGGGGGTCGGATACGCAGTATTTT
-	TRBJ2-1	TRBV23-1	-	CASSQTVGPPSLNEQFF	TGCGCCAGCAGTCAAACCGTTGGGCCTCCTTCTCTAAATGAGCAGTTCTTC
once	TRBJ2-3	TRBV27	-	CASSLARGYTDTQYF	TGTGCCAGCAGTTTAGCCCGAGGCTACACAGATACGCAGTATTTT
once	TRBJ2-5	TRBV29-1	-	CSVTPGIETQYF	TGCAGCGTCACCCCGGGGATAGAGACCCAGTACTTC
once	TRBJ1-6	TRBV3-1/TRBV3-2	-	CASSPTQGPYNSPLHF	TGTGCCAGCAGTCCCACGCAGGGCCCCTATAATTCACCCCTCCACTTT
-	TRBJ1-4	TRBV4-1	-	CASSQEGLEKLFF	TGCGCCAGCAGCCAAGAGGGACTTGAAAAACTGTTTTTT
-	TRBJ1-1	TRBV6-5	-	CASSQLLGQTEAFF	TGTGCCAGCAGTCAACTTCTGGGGCAGACTGAAGCTTTCTTT
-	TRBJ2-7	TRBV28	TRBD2	CASSFLAGGWAQYF	TGTGCCAGCAGTTTCCTAGCGGGAGGTTGGGCGCAGTACTTC
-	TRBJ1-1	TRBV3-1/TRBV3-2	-	CASTRGGTEAFF	TGTGCCAGCACCAGGGGAGGGACTGAAGCTTTCTTT
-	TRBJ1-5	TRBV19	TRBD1	CASSRQGGIVGNQPQHF	TGTGCCAGTAGTCGACAGGGGGGAATAGTCGGCAATCAGCCCCAGCATTTT
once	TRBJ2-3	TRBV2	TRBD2	CASRGRGRMEDTQYF	TGTGCCAGCCGGGGGCGCGGGAGGATGGAAGATACGCAGTATTTT
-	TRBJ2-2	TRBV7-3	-	CASSSVGPEVYTGELFF	TGTGCCAGCAGCTCAGTGGGTCCTGAGGTCTACACCGGGGAGCTGTTTTTT
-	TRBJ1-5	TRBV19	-	CASSRGRVGNQPQHF	TGTGCCAGTAGTCGGGGAAGGGTCGGCAATCAGCCCCAGCATTTT
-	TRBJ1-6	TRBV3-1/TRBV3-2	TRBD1	CASSRPGQGNSPLHF	TGTGCCAGCAGTCGACCGGGACAGGGTAATTCACCCCTCCACTTT
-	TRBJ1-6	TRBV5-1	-	CASSWGDGNSPLHF	TGCGCCAGCAGCTGGGGGGACGGCAATTCACCCCTCCACTTT
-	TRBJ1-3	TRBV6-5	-	CASKSPRVGNTIYF	TGTGCCAGCAAATCGCCGAGGGTAGGGAACACCATATATTTT
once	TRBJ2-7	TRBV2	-	CASSGQQSYEQYF	TGTGCCAGCAGTGGACAGCAGTCCTACGAGCAGTACTTC
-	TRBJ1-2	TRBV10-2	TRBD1	CASSGQTGGSYGYTF	TGCGCCAGCAGCGGGCAAACAGGGGGAAGCTATGGCTACACCTTC
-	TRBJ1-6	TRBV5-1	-	CASRLSGDNSPLHF	TGCGCCAGCAGATTGTCAGGGGATAATTCACCCCTCCACTTT
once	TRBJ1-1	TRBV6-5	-	CASSPGGYVEAFF	TGTGCCAGCAGCCCGGGAGGATACGTTGAAGCTTTCTTT
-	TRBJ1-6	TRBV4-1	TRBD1	CASSQVDRDASPLHF	TGCGCCAGCAGCCAAGTGGACAGGGATGCTTCACCCCTCCACTTT
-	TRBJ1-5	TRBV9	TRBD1	CASSKGQGARGPQHF	TGTGCCAGCAGCAAGGGACAGGGGGCACGAGGGCCCCAGCATTTT
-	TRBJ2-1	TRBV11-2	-	CASSPRLERGEQFF	TGTGCCAGCAGCCCCCGACTAGAGAGGGGTGAGCAGTTCTTC
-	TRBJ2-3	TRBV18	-	CASSQFSGGTDTQYF	TGTGCCAGCTCACAATTTAGCGGCGGGACAGATACGCAGTATTTT
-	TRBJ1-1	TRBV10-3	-	CAISESRGRAEAFF	TGTGCCATCAGTGAGTCGCGAGGGCGGGCTGAAGCTTTCTTT
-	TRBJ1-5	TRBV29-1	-	CSVDSGDGPQHF	TGCAGCGTTGATTCAGGGGATGGGCCCCAGCATTTT
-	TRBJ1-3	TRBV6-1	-	CASTGSSGNTIYF	TGTGCCAGTACAGGGAGCTCTGGAAACACCATATATTTT
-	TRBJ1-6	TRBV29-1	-	CSVGFGVGNSPLHF	TGCAGCGTGGGATTCGGGGTGGGCAATTCACCCCTCCACTTT
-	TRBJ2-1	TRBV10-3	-	CAISPDRGEQFF	TGTGCCATCAGTCCAGATCGGGGTGAGCAGTTCTTC
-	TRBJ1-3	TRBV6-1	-	CASSEPGANTIYF	TGTGCCAGCAGTGAACCAGGGGCAAACACCATATATTTT
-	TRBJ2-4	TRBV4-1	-	CASSLWAQGTKNIQYF	TGCGCCAGCAGCCTGTGGGCGCAGGGCACCAAAAACATTCAGTACTTC
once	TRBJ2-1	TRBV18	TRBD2	CASSPAREYYNEQFF	TGTGCCAGCTCACCGGCGCGGGAGTATTACAATGAGCAGTTCTTC
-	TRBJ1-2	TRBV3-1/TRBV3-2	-	CASSQADRSLGYGYTF	TGTGCCAGCAGCCAAGCTGACAGGAGCTTAGGCTATGGCTACACCTTC
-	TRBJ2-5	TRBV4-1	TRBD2	CASSQVSGRVGETQYF	TGCGCCAGCAGCCAAGTGAGCGGGAGAGTTGGAGAGACCCAGTACTTC
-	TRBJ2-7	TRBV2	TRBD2	CASRWTSSEQYF	TGTGCCAGCAGATGGACTAGTTCCGAGCAGTACTTC
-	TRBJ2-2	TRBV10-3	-	CAITGTSNTGELFF	TGTGCCATCACCGGGACATCGAACACCGGGGAGCTGTTTTTT
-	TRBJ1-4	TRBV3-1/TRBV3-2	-	CASSRKTGSLFF	TGTGCCAGCAGCCGCAAGACGGGGTCACTGTTTTTT
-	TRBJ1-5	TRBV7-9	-	CASSFRGDQPQHF	TGTGCCAGCAGCTTTCGGGGGGATCAGCCCCAGCATTTT
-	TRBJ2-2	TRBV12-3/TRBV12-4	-	CASSFYTGELFF	TGTGCCAGCAGTTTTTATACCGGGGAGCTGTTTTTT
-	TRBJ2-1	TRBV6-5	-	CASSYSTGYNEQFF	TGTGCCAGCAGTTACTCTACAGGATACAATGAGCAGTTCTTC
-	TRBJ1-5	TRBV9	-	CASSVRGIGGPQHF	TGTGCCAGCAGCGTAAGAGGGATCGGCGGGCCCCAGCATTTT
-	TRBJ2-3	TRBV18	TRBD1	CASSSRTGILDTQYF	TGTGCCAGCTCATCCCGGACAGGGATACTAGATACGCAGTATTTT
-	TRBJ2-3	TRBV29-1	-	CSASTSTDTQYF	TGCAGCGCCTCTACTAGCACAGATACGCAGTATTTT
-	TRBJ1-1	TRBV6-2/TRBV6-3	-	CASSRQASEAFF	TGTGCCAGCAGCCGACAGGCCAGTGAAGCTTTCTTT